This T cell receptor beta chain was recorded in a study of T-cell memory formation after mild COVID-19. Regarding the study as a whole: Those CD4+ clones that contracted were mainly in CM and EM (CD8+ ones in EMRA).

Concerning this clonotype itself: What it binds is not known.

In TCRdb, the 5' RACE reads were re-called with MiXCR into one record per CDR3 protein. Among around 140,000 distinct CDR3 sequences, approximately 25% were seen once, and the ten largest hold around 22%. This CDR3 comprises 14 residues. The V gene end was trimmed by 2 bases and the J gene end by 2 bases; junction bases not matched to a gene: 3. Per germline, CDR1 KGHSH and CDR2 LQKENI. The sequenced sample consisted of PBMCs or a T cell subset sorted from them (not recorded which). The TCR comes from an adult woman who had mild COVID-19 (a few samples of this study predate the infection). Cell type and time point are not known. The chain couples TRBV18 to TRBJ2-7, with 7 bases identical to TRBD1. The CDR3 DNA follows: TGTGCCAGCTCACCAGGGACAGACACCTACGAGCAGTACTTC. It is translated as CASSPGTDTYEQYF.